This TCR beta chain came from a study of blood T cell repertoires in COVID-19. Authors' methods: Using reference gene primer amplification, nucleated cell counts were estimated. TCRdb's table, derived via immunoSEQ multiplex PCR, lists solely in-frame clones and lacks some. That table supplies the V and J calls and clone size; D and trimming were determined from the DNA. Among around 310,000 clones listed, 85% to 90% were seen once. The germline gives CDR1 MDHEN, CDR2 SYDVKM. CDR3 size: 15 residues. The V segment lost 3 bases and the J segment 4 bases; nucleotides outside the gene matches: 7. Sequenced input: peripheral blood. The receptor was derived from a woman aged 50 to 65 with active or convalescent COVID-19. The chain combines TRBV28 with TRBJ2-7; 9 nucleotides align to TRBD1. The CDR3 protein is CASSFGPGQGYEQYF. As DNA, the CDR3 is TGTGCCAGCAGTTTCGGACCGGGACAGGGATACGAGCAGTACTTC.